The next 19 T cell receptor beta chains were all read from a single sample in a study of blood T cells in healthy people across ages. The use of a sample-barcoded 5' primer and a J-beta primer mix characterized a second PCR of roughly 7 to 11 cycles. TCRdb itself ran the 5' RACE reads through MiXCR, one entry per CDR3 protein. The sample contains hundreds of thousands of distinct CDR3 sequences, 49% of which appear only once. The specimen sequenced was blood. The receptors were sampled from a woman in her sixties in good health.

The chain uses TRBV20-1 and TRBJ2-1; D remains ambiguous. The germline V and J ends were trimmed by 2 bases and 6 bases, with 8 bases remaining between them. Germline V CDR1 and CDR2: DFQATT, SNEGSKA (reference sequence). CDR3 length equals 12 residues. The CDR3 region is CSARKGINEQFF. The CDR3 nucleotides are TGCAGTGCTAGAAAAGGGATCAATGAGCAGTTCTTC.

This clonotype has more than one count but fewer than ten. The chain joins TRBV7-6 to TRBJ1-2, with D possibly matching TRBD1 (6 bases). The ends were cut back, 3 bases at V and 0 bases at J, with 11 bases in the middle. The CDR3 extends over 15 amino acids. From germline, CDR1 is SGHVS and CDR2 FNYEAQ. The CDR3 spells CASSLGTNPNYGYTF. In DNA form, the CDR3 reads TGTGCCAGCAGCTTGGGGACAAACCCTAACTATGGCTACACCTTC.

The V and J genes are TRBV28 and TRBJ1-2, with 9 bases identical to TRBD1. This CDR3 region has 15 residues. The V gene's germline CDR1 is MDHEN and CDR2 SYDVKM. The ends lost 3 bases at V and 8 bases at J; junction bases unmatched: 10. The CDR3 DNA is TGTGCCAGCAGTTTGATACTGGGACAGGGTGGGGGCTACACCTTC. Protein product: CASSLILGQGGGYTF.

The rearrangement uses TRBV3-1 and TRBJ2-1, with D uncertain. TRBJ2-7 explains the end of the DNA better; the J call may be wrong. In germline, CDR1 is LGHDT, CDR2 YNNKEL (reference sequence). The length of the CDR3 is 14 residues. The DNA of the CDR3 is TGTGCCAGCAGCCAAGGACCGTGGTACGACGAGCAGTACTTC. It is translated as CASSQGPWYDEQYF.

A few counts support this clonotype. This chain uses TRBV4-2 with TRBJ2-2, with TRBD2 identical over 9 bases. Looked up from germline, CDR1 is LGHNA and CDR2 is YNFKEQ. This CDR3 region has 16 residues. The V gene end was trimmed by 1 base and the J gene end by 6 bases; junction bases not matched to a gene: 6. Written as DNA, the CDR3 is TGTGCCAGCAGCCAAGGTAGCGGGAGTCTCGCCGGGGAGCTGTTTTTT. Protein: CASSQGSGSLAGELFF.

This clonotype was counted a few times. The chain has TRBV27 and TRBJ2-7; the D gene is possibly TRBD2 (6 bases). There are 14 residues in the CDR3. The germline V gene has CDR1 MNHEY and CDR2 SMNVEV (reference sequence). Trimming pared 5 bases from V and 8 bases from J, leaving 19 bases between. The CDR3, as DNA: TGTGCCAGCAGTGAGGGCGGGACCCAAACGAAGCAGTACTTC. It is translated as CASSEGGTQTKQYF.

The chain couples TRBV12-3 or TRBV12-4 to TRBJ1-1; 11 positions agree with TRBD1. Trimming cost V 3 bases and J 6 bases; bases outside gene matches: 6. The CDR3 has 15 amino acids. The DNA of the CDR3 is TGTGCCAGCAGTTTGGGACAGGGGGGGGATGCTGAAGCTTTCTTT. Encoded protein: CASSLGQGGDAEAFF.

This clonotype was recorded a few times. A much more abundant neighbour one base away suggests this may be a read error. The chain links TRBV4-2 to TRBJ2-3, with D uncertain. CDR1 is LGHNA and CDR2 is YNFKEQ in the germline V gene. The V end was cut by 3 bases, the J end by 0 bases, with 1 base between. The CDR3 has 12 residues. The CDR3 DNA is TGTGCCAGCAGCCATAGCACAGATACGCAGTATTTT. It codes for CASSHSTDTQYF.

This clonotype was recorded a few times. This sequence joins TRBV7-2 and TRBJ2-7, with unresolved D. This CDR3 comprises 15 residues. The V and J ends lost 2 bases and 2 bases respectively, with 13 bases between them. Germline CDR1 and CDR2: SGHTA and FQGNSA. The DNA of the CDR3 is TGTGCCAGCAGCTTATATAGGATAGAGACCTACGAGCAGTACTTC. Translation: CASSLYRIETYEQYF.

The chain joins TRBV20-1 to TRBJ1-1; D is uncertain. Germline V gene lookup returns CDR1 DFQATT and CDR2 SNEGSKA (reference sequence). V was clipped by 0 bases and J by 0 bases, with 8 bases between them. The CDR3 sequence is 14 residues long. The CDR3, as DNA: TGCAGTGCTAGAGATCCAGCGCTGAACACTGAAGCTTTCTTT. It is translated as CSARDPALNTEAFF.

J is TRBJ2-7 and V is TRBV9; a weak D match, TRBD2 (6 bases). Between the trimmed V and J ends, which lost 3 bases and 4 bases, there was a span of 14 bases. The CDR3 runs 14 residues. Germline V gene lookup returns CDR1 SGDLS and CDR2 YYNGEE. The CDR3: CASSASGVGYEQYF. CDR3 DNA sequence: TGTGCCAGCAGCGCCTCGGGGGTAGGATACGAGCAGTACTTC.

The rearrangement links TRBV29-1 to TRBJ2-5; 12 nucleotides align to TRBD2. The CDR3 is made up of 13 amino acids. Germline CDR1 is SQVTM and CDR2 is ANQGSEA. The DNA for the CDR3 is TGCACCACGCGAACTAGCGGGGGGGAGACCCAGTACTTC. Amino acid sequence: CTTRTSGGETQYF.

The chain combines TRBV11-1 with TRBJ1-5; possibly TRBD1 for D (6 bases). Trimming left V 4 bases short and J 11 bases short, with 18 bases between. The CDR3 sequence is 14 residues long. Germline CDR1 reads SGHAT; CDR2 reads FQDESV (reference sequence). The CDR3 protein is CASSSGLGASTQHF. The CDR3 region has the DNA TGTGCCAGCAGCTCAGGCTTGGGGGCCTCAACCCAGCATTTT. Based on the CDR3 plus reference TRBV11-1 and TRBJ1-5, the full variable domain is EAEVAQSPRYKITEKSQAVAFWCDPISGHATLYWYRQILGQGPELLVQFQDESVVDDSQLPKDRFSAERLKGVDSTLKIQPAELGDSAMYLCASSSGLGASTQHFGDGTRLSIL.

This chain joins TRBV7-9 and TRBJ2-5; TRBD1 agrees at 10 bases. The CDR3 has 15 residues. Germline V CDR1 and CDR2: SEHNR, FQNEAQ (reference sequence). The V gene end was trimmed by 6 bases and the J gene end by 4 bases; junction bases not matched to a gene: 8. The CDR3 reads CASSFHRTGGETQYF. The CDR3 bases are TGTGCCAGCAGTTTTCATAGGACAGGGGGAGAGACCCAGTACTTC.

The CDR3 DNA is TGTGCCAGCAGCTATACCGGGACTACAGATACGCAGTATTTT. Translating gives CASSYTGTTDTQYF. The rearrangement uses TRBV7-9 and TRBJ2-3, with a tentative D call TRBD2 (6 bases). This CDR3 region has 14 residues. V gave up 4 bases and J gave up 3 bases, with 11 bases separating them. Germline V lookup: CDR1 SEHNR, CDR2 FQNEAQ (reference sequence).

This chain links TRBV4-1 with TRBJ2-7; D is ambiguous. The V gene lost 4 bases and the J gene lost 0 bases, with 13 bases spanning the gap. The CDR3 runs 15 residues. Germline CDR1 MGHRA, CDR2 YSYEKL. This CDR3 is CASSRIPTDSYEQYF. CDR3 sequence (DNA): TGCGCCAGCAGCCGTATCCCGACGGACTCCTACGAGCAGTACTTC.

Points on this clonotype: One end of the junction fails to match germline, which may point to a read error. This chain uses TRBV7-3 with TRBJ2-5; no clear D gene. Gene TRBJ2-7 matches the end of the DNA better, so the J call may be wrong. Germline assignment: CDR1 SGHTA and CDR2 FQGTGA. The CDR3 consists of 15 residues. The CDR3, as DNA: TGTACCAGCAGCTTGGAAGTGGCATCTTATTACGAGCAGTACTTC. It encodes CTSSLEVASYYEQYF.

The V and J genes are TRBV6-6 and TRBJ2-5; D perhaps matches TRBD2 (5 bases). This CDR3 is built from 13 residues. The V gene's germline CDR1 is MNHNY and CDR2 SVGAGI (reference sequence). Trimming shortened V by 6 bases and J by 11 bases, and 19 bases separated the two germline ends. CDR3 protein: CASRVGLASGQYF. The CDR3 region has the DNA TGTGCCAGCAGGGTCGGACTCGCCTCGGGGCAGTACTTC.

This clonotype was seen a few times. The V call is TRBV20-1, the J call TRBJ2-1, with 14 bases fitting TRBD2. This CDR3 spans 15 amino acids. V trimming: 2 bases; J trimming: 9 bases; junction bases outside the gene matches: 6. Per germline, CDR1 DFQATT and CDR2 SNEGSKA (reference sequence). The CDR3 nucleotides are TGCAGTGCTAGACGCGGGACTAGCGGGAGTAGTGAGCAGTTCTTC. Translating it yields CSARRGTSGSSEQFF.